These 3 T cell receptor beta chains were sequenced from one sample in a study of blood T cell repertoires in COVID-19. The data were produced by immunoSEQ multiplex PCR, yet TCRdb's version contains in-frame clones alone and is incomplete. This repertoire shows 250,000 to 350,000 clones, around 90% found once; its top ten account for roughly 7%. The specimen sequenced was peripheral blood. The receptors were gathered from a woman between 25 and 40 years old with COVID-19, enrolled during active disease.

The chain combines TRBV6-5 with TRBJ2-7, with 7 bases matching TRBD2. CDR1 is MNHEY and CDR2 is SVGAGI in the germline V gene. The CDR3 contains 15 residues. With 7 bases clipped from V and 3 bases from J, the junction kept 12 bases outside the gene matches. CDR3 sequence reads: CASTRSLRGIYEQYF. The CDR3 DNA follows: TGTGCCAGCACCCGCAGTTTGCGGGGGATCTACGAGCAGTACTTC.

The chain couples TRBV5-5 to TRBJ2-3, with 9 nucleotides matching TRBD2. This CDR3 contains 15 residues. Trimming took 1 base from V and 4 from J; bases not matched to a gene: 4. CDR1 is SGHKS, CDR2 YYEKEE, per germline (reference sequence). The CDR3 spells CASSLPSGKSDTQYF. The CDR3 DNA follows: TGTGCCAGCAGCTTGCCTAGCGGGAAGTCAGATACGCAGTATTTT.

The chain carries TRBV5-5 and TRBJ2-7, with 10 bases lining up with TRBD1. V lost 1 base to trimming and J lost 4 bases; unmatched junction nucleotides: 8. This CDR3 spans 16 amino acids. The germline V gene has CDR1 SGHKS and CDR2 YYEKEE (reference sequence). CDR3 region: CASSLLRDRGVYEQYF. For the CDR3, the DNA is TGTGCCAGCAGCTTGCTCCGGGACAGGGGTGTGTACGAGCAGTACTTC.